This T cell receptor (beta chain) was identified in a study of shared clonotypes between healthy human individuals. This CDR3 is 15 amino acids long. V lost 6 bases, J lost 6 bases, and 18 bases lay in between. Germline values: CDR1 MDHEN, CDR2 SYDVKM. Measured with immunoSEQ multiplex PCR; TCRdb has only the in-frame clones, and not every one. This sample yields around 2.1 million clones, of which just over 90% are seen a single time; under 2% belongs to the top ten. Naive CD8 cells were CD45RO-negative, positively selected for CCR7, excluding terminally differentiated effector memory CD45RA+ cells.

Source material: naive CD8+ T cells from PBMCs. J is TRBJ2-1 and V is TRBV28; tentatively, D is TRBD1 (7 bases). The sequence was collected from a man between 18 and 29 years old in good health. Some clones in this sample may be carry-over from other donors' samples. CDR3 protein: CASSLEGSGGNEQFF. Here the CDR3 DNA reads TGTGCCAGCAGCTTGGAGGGGTCAGGGGGCAATGAGCAGTTCTTC.